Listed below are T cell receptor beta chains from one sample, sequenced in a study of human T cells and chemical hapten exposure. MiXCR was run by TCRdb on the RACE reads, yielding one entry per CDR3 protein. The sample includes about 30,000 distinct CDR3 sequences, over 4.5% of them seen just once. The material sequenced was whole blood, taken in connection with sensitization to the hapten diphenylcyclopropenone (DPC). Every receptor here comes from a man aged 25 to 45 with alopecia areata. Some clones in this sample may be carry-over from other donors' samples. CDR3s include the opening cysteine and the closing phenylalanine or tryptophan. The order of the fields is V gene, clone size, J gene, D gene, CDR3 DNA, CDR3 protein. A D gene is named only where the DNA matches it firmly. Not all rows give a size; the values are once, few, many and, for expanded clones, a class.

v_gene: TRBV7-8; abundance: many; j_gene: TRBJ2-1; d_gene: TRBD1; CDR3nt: TGTGCCAGCAGCAAGACAGGGGGCAATGAGCAGTTCTTC; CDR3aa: CASSKTGGNEQFF
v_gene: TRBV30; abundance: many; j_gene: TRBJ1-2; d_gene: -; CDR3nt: TGTGCCTGGAAAGGACAGTCCTATGGCTACACCTTC; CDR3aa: CAWKGQSYGYTF
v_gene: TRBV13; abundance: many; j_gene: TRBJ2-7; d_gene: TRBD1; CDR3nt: TGTGCCAGCAGCTTAAGAGGTCAGGGGGCCTACGAGCAGTACTTC; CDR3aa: CASSLRGQGAYEQYF
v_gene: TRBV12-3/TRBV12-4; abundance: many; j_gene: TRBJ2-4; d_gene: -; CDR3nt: TGTGCCAGCAGTCACAGAGCGAGGGCCAAAAACATTCAGTACTTC; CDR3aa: CASSHRARAKNIQYF
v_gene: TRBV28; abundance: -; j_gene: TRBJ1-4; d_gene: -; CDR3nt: TGTGCCAGCAGTTTATGGGCGGACAGTTCTAATGAAAAACTGTTTTTT; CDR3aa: CASSLWADSSNEKLFF
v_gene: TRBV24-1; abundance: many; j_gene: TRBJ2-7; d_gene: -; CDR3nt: TGTGCCACCCCCCAGTTTCGGGCCCTCGACGAGCAGTACTTC; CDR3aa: CATPQFRALDEQYF
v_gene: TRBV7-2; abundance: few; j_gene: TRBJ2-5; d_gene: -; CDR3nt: TGTGCCAGCAGCTTAGCTCTTGCAGGGGCGGGCTTCGAGACCCAGTACTTC; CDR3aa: CASSLALAGAGFETQYF
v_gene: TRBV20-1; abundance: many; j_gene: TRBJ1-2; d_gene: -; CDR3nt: TGCAGTGCTAGTCCAGGAGGGGCCTACTATGGCTACACCTTC; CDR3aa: CSASPGGAYYGYTF
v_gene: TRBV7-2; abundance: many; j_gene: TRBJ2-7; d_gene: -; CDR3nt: TGTGCCAGCAGCTTAGAGCCCGGACCCTACGAGCAGTACTTC; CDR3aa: CASSLEPGPYEQYF
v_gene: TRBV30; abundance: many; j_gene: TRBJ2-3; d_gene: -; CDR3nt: TGTGCCTGGTGTCCGGCAGATACGCAGTATTTT; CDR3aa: CAWCPADTQYF
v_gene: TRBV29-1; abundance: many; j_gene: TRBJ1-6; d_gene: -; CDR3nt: TGCAGCGTTCGGTGGGGATTGAATTCACCCCTCCACTTT; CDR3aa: CSVRWGLNSPLHF
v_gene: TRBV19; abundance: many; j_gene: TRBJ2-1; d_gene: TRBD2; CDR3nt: TGTGCCAGTAGTATTCCTGCCGGGACTAGCCCCAATGAGCAGTTCTTC; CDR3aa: CASSIPAGTSPNEQFF
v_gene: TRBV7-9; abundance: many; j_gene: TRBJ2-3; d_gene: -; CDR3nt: TGTGCCAGCAGCTCCGACGTGGCTTCGGATATGGATACGCAGTATTTT; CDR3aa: CASSSDVASDMDTQYF
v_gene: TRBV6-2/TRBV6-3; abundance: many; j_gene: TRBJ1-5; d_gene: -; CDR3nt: TGTGCCAGCAGTCCACACCCGGAGGGCCAGCCCCAGCATTTT; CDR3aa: CASSPHPEGQPQHF
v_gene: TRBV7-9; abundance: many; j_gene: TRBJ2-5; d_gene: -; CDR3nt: TGTGCCAGCAGCCCGTTGGCGGGGAGGGAGACCCAGTACTTC; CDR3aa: CASSPLAGRETQYF
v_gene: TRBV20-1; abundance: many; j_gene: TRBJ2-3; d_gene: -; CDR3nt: TGCAGTGCTTTTTTAGGGGACACAGATACGCAGTATTTT; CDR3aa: CSAFLGDTDTQYF
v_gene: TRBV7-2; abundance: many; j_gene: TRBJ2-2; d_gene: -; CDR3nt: TGTGCCAGCAGCTCCGGCCGCGTGAACACCGGGGAGCTGTTTTTT; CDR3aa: CASSSGRVNTGELFF
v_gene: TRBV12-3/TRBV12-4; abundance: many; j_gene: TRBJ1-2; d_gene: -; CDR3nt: TGTGCCAGCAGTCGATCCGGGCCCGATGGCTACACCTTC; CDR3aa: CASSRSGPDGYTF
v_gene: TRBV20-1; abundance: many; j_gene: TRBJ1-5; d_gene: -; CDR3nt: TGCAGTGTCGTGGGAAGGGTTGCGAGTCAGCCCCAGCATTTT; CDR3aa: CSVVGRVASQPQHF
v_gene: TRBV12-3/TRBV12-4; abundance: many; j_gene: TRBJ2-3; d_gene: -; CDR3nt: TGTGCCAGCGCCGGGAGCACAGATACGCAGTATTTT; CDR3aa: CASAGSTDTQYF
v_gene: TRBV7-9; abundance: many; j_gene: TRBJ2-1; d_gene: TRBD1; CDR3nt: TGTGCCAGCTCATCCTCCCGGGACAGCTACAATGAGCAGTTCTTC; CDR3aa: CASSSSRDSYNEQFF
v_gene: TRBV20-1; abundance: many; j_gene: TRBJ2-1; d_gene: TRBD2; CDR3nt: TGCAGTGCCCTCGCGGGGGGGAGCTCCTACAATGAGCAGTTCTTC; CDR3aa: CSALAGGSSYNEQFF
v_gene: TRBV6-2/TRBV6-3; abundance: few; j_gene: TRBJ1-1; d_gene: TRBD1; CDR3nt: TGTGCCAGCAGTTACTCGAAGGGACAGATGGCAAACACTGAAGCTTTCTTT; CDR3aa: CASSYSKGQMANTEAFF
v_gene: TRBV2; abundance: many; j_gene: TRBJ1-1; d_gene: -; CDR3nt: TGTGCCAGCAGTGAATTATTGTCCGGCGGTGAAGCTTTCTTT; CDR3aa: CASSELLSGGEAFF
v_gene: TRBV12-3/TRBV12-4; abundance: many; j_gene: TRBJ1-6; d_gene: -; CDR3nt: TGTGCCAGCAGTTTCAAGAACTCACCCCTCCACTTT; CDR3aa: CASSFKNSPLHF
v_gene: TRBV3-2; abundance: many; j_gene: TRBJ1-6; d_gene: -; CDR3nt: TGTGCCAGCAGCCAAGATCCGGGACAGAATTCACCCCTCCACTTT; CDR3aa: CASSQDPGQNSPLHF
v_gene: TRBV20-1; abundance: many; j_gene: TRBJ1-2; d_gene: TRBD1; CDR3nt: TGCAGTGCTATTCTCCGAGGACAGGGCCACTATGGCTACACCTTC; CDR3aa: CSAILRGQGHYGYTF
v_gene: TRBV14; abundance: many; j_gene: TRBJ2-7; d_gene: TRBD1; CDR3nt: TGTGCCAGCAGCTCGTCTCCGGGACAGGTATTCTACGAGCAGTACTTC; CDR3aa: CASSSSPGQVFYEQYF
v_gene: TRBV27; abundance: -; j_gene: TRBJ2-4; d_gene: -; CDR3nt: TGTGCCAGCAACGTTGGGGGGGGGCCGGACTGGCCAAAAACCAAAAACATTCAGTACTTC; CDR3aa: CASNVGGGPDWPKTKNIQYF
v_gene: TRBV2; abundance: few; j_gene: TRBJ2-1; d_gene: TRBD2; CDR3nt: TGTGCCAGCAGTGAAGTTAGGACTAGCGGGAGCTATGAGCAGTTCTTC; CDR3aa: CASSEVRTSGSYEQFF
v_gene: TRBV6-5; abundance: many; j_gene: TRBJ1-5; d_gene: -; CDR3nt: TGTGCCAGCAGTTTGGGGACACGCAGCAATCAGCCCCAGCATTTT; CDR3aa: CASSLGTRSNQPQHF
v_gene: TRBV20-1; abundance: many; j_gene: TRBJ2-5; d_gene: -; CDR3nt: TGCAGTGCTAGAGGGGTGGGCCGAGGGCAAGAGACCCAGTACTTC; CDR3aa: CSARGVGRGQETQYF
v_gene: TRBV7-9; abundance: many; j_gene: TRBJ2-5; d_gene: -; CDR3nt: TGTGCCAGCAGCCCAACCTTCGACGGTCAAGAGACCCAGTACTTC; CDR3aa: CASSPTFDGQETQYF
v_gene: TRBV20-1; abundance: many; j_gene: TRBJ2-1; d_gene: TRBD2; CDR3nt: TGCAGTGCCCCAGCGAGAGGAGCGGGAGGGCCCCATGAGCAGTTCTTC; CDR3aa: CSAPARGAGGPHEQFF
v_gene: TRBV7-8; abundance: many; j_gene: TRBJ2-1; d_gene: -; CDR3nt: TGTGCCAGCAGCCCGAGGGCCTTCTACAATGAGCAGTTCTTC; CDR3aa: CASSPRAFYNEQFF